Sequencing of this TCR beta chain was carried out in a study of T cell responses to AZD1222 COVID-19 vaccine (dated by TCRdb to the early 2020s). General notes on the study: AZD1222 recipients whose second dose came at about 4 weeks and those whose second dose came at about 12 weeks were combined into one group, since spike-specific TCR depth and breadth did not differ between the two schedules. Trial participants were enrolled by age into 18-55, 56-69 and 70-plus year subgroups, with approximately 160, 26 and 62 TCR-sequenced participants respectively. TCR sequencing covered more than 230 trial participants: 200 to 210 given two doses of AZD1222 and approximately 26 given two doses of MenACWY control vaccine.

The junction shows trimming of 4 bases on V and 7 bases on J, and the gene matches do not reach 11 bases of it. CDR1 and CDR2, per the germline V gene (reference sequence), are GTSNPN and SVGIG. Its CDR3 holds 16 amino acids, cysteine through phenylalanine. The read is trimmed to its CDR3 DNA, 48 bases read in frame from base 1. On the study overall, not on this receptor specifically: Because no day 14 peak-response samples were available, repertoires were characterized only after the peak T cell response. The vaccine-associated CD4 TCRs covered the entire spike protein, and the dominant responses fell in regions 160-218 and 743-854. Spike-specific TCR breadth and depth rose significantly after two AZD1222 doses compared with day 0 and with MenACWY recipients. Conclusions about previously exposed vaccinees are limited, since just a handful of AZD1222 recipients were seropositive for SARS-CoV-2 at baseline. Participants were mostly white British and included more females than males, and it was suggested by the authors that clonal diversity may have been underestimated. Reportedly, close to half of the unique spike-specific TCRs recognized epitopes lying outside the regions that are mutated in the B.1.351 and B.1.1.7 variants. The 56-69-year group was small, and its depth increase did not reach significance, likely because of low power.

Concerning this clone itself: What this receptor recognizes is not known. Per-nucleotide qualities are absent, and no much larger clonotype sits a single base away.

The time point label here, explained by the study, means: baseline before first vaccination. The vaccinee samples were drawn from two UK trials, COV001 and COV002, one of which was a single-blind randomized controlled phase 2/3 trial testing AZD1222 (ChAdOx1 nCoV-19) in healthy adults. For TCRbeta chain sequencing, PBMC samples were collected from trial participants at day 0 and at day 28 after the second dose. The CDR3 regions of human TCRbeta chains were analyzed by immunosequencing. The source study handled its data this way. TCRs in the repertoires were matched against a reference library of SARS-CoV-2-specific TCRs that had been generated with the MIRA antigen-specificity platform. Breadth was defined as the fraction of unique TCRs that were SARS-CoV-2-associated. Depth was defined as the fraction of total T cells that were SARS-CoV-2-associated. Using the MIRA data, each spike-specific TCR was assigned both to the spike region to which the TCR was reactive and to a CD4 or CD8 class. Log10-transformed breadth and depth values were compared by one-way ANOVA with Sidak's multiple comparisons tests. Drawn from immuneACCESS, this table holds only the in-frame rearrangements with V and J called that TCRdb kept. Clones are partly lost; checked studies trace under half to an unresolved V gene and leave the rest unexplained. V and J calls and clone size follow that table, whereas D and trimming were derived from the DNA. The sample table holds about 76,000 clones, of which 70% to 90% were seen once. The ten most abundant clones make up roughly a tenth of the sample.

Here the sequenced sample was peripheral blood, taken on day 0 of AZD1222 vaccination. The chain is encoded by TRBV30 joined to TRBJ2-4; a stretch of 12 junction bases matches TRBD2. The receptor was isolated from an adult in good health. The CDR3 sequence is CAWKPKTSGRTNIQYF. The bases read TGTGCCTGGAAACCCAAAACTAGCGGGAGGACGAACATTCAGTACTTC.